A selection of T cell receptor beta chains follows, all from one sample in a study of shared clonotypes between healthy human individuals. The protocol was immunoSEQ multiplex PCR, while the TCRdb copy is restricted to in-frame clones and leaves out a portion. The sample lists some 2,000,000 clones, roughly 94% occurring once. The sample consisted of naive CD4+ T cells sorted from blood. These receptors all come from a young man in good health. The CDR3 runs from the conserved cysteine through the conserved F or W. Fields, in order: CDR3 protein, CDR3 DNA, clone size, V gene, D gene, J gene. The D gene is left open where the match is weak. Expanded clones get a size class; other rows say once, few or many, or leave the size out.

CAYRTGGLETQYF | TGTGCCTACCGGACAGGGGGGTTAGAGACCCAGTACTTC | - | TRBV30 | TRBD1 | TRBJ2-5
CASSLSSKYGYTF | TGTGCCAGCAGTTTATCGTCGAAATATGGCTACACCTTC | once | TRBV28 | - | TRBJ1-2
CAAGQGVGAFF | TGTGCCGCCGGGCAGGGGGTCGGAGCTTTCTTT | many | TRBV28 | TRBD1 | TRBJ1-1
CAISDSDVEQFF | TGTGCCATCAGTGACTCCGACGTAGAGCAGTTCTTC | - | TRBV10-3 | - | TRBJ2-1
CATSRHTGLTEAFF | TGTGCCACCAGCAGACATACAGGACTCACTGAAGCTTTCTTT | once | TRBV15 | - | TRBJ1-1
CASSQDRESSYNSPLHF | TGCGCCAGCAGCCAAGATCGTGAGAGCTCCTATAATTCACCCCTCCACTTT | - | TRBV4-1 | - | TRBJ1-6
CAIARQVAGSTEAFF | TGTGCCATCGCGCGACAGGTGGCAGGGAGCACTGAAGCTTTCTTT | - | TRBV10-3 | - | TRBJ1-1
CAWSGRQALNSPLHF | TGTGCCTGGAGTGGAAGACAGGCACTCAATTCACCCCTCCACTTT | - | TRBV30 | - | TRBJ1-6
CSVWNQPQHF | TGCAGCGTTTGGAATCAGCCCCAGCATTTT | - | TRBV29-1 | - | TRBJ1-5
CASSQVGTGNTGELFF | TGCGCCAGCAGCCAGGTCGGGACGGGGAACACCGGGGAGCTGTTTTTT | - | TRBV4-1 | - | TRBJ2-2
CASSLALAPTEQYF | TGTGCCAGCAGCTTAGCCCTCGCCCCTACCGAGCAGTACTTC | - | TRBV11-2 | - | TRBJ2-7
CAWTTGGEQYF | TGTGCCTGGACGACAGGGGGGGAGCAGTACTTC | - | TRBV30 | TRBD1 | TRBJ2-7
CASSLTGNTGELFF | TGTGCCAGCAGTCTAACAGGGAACACCGGGGAGCTGTTTTTT | - | TRBV6-5 | - | TRBJ2-2
CASRPASGGAFYEQYF | TGCGCCAGCAGACCAGCTAGCGGGGGGGCCTTCTACGAGCAGTACTTC | - | TRBV5-1 | TRBD2 | TRBJ2-7
CASSLGGWAESNEQFF | TGTGCCAGCAGCTTAGGGGGGTGGGCCGAGTCCAATGAGCAGTTCTTC | - | TRBV11-3 | - | TRBJ2-1
CASRSTGGDTEAFF | TGTGCCAGCAGATCCACAGGGGGGGACACTGAAGCTTTCTTT | - | TRBV6-4 | TRBD1 | TRBJ1-1